Below are 12 T cell receptor beta chains sequenced from a single sample in a study of cytomegalovirus exposure and HLA in healthy donors (dated by TCRdb to about 2017). The method was the immunoSEQ multiplex PCR assay. For the multiplex PCR, a mixture combining 60 forward primers for TCR Vbeta segments and 13 reverse primers for TCR Jbeta segments was used. Held by TCRdb, this immuneACCESS table contains in-frame sequences only and omits some clones. Under half of the omission traces to an unresolved V gene where checked; the cause of the rest is unknown. The table for this sample lists around 86,000 clones; under 9% of them were counted only once. About 2.3% of the sample is held by the ten biggest clonotypes. The specimen sequenced was PBMCs. These receptors came from a man aged 50-60 years in good health and CMV-seronegative.

The chain links TRBV7-3 to TRBJ1-6; TRBD1 matches at 7 bases. V trimming: 5 bases; J trimming: 10 bases; junction bases outside the gene matches: 5. This CDR3 spans 13 amino acids. Germline lookup yields CDR1 SGHTA and CDR2 FQGTGA. The CDR3 bases are TGTGCCAGCAGCGACCAACAGGGGTCACCCCTCCACTTT. Its translation: CASSDQQGSPLHF.

V and J are TRBV7-9 and TRBJ2-3; no firm D call. Germline V lookup: CDR1 SEHNR, CDR2 FQNEAQ (reference sequence). Trimming removed 1 base from V and 3 bases from J, with 11 bases in between. The CDR3 has 15 residues. The CDR3 loop is CASSLGASRTDTQYF. The CDR3 bases are TGTGCCAGCAGCTTAGGAGCGAGTAGGACAGATACGCAGTATTTT. The variable domain in full, completed from reference TRBV7-9 and TRBJ2-3, reads DTGVSQNPRHKITKRGQNVTFRCDPISEHNRLYWYRQTLGQGPEFLTYFQNEAQLEKSRLLSDRFSAERPKGSFSTLEIQRTEQGDSAMYLCASSLGASRTDTQYFGPGTRLTVL.

The chain carries TRBV7-9 and TRBJ2-3; D is possibly TRBD1 (6 bases). V was pared by 7 bases and J by 0 bases, with 8 bases between. CDR3 size: 13 residues. CDR1 and CDR2 (germline): SEHNR, FQNEAQ (reference sequence). CDR3 nucleotide sequence: TGTGCCAGCACCGGGACAAGCACAGATACGCAGTATTTT. It translates to CASTGTSTDTQYF.

This clone occurred a few times. The chain uses TRBV6-1 and TRBJ1-1, with TRBD1 matching over 8 bases. Germline CDR1 MNHNS, CDR2 SASEGT. Losses at the gene ends were 6 bases for V and 8 bases for J; bases not matched to a gene: 5. This CDR3 is built from 12 residues. CDR3: CASREYRGEAFF. The CDR3 nucleotides read TGTGCCAGCAGGGAATACAGGGGGGAAGCTTTCTTT.

This clone was detected only a few times. The rearrangement joins TRBV7-9 to TRBJ2-1; TRBD1 matches 8 bases. Germline assignment: CDR1 SEHNR and CDR2 FQNEAQ (reference sequence). This CDR3 is built from 11 residues. V lost 5 bases and J lost 12; bases outside the gene matches: 3. The CDR3 coding sequence is TGTGCCAGCAGCGCAGACAGGGGGCAGTTCTTC. This sequence encodes CASSADRGQFF.

This clone has just a few counts. The CDR3: CASSGTGGPGWKSYNEQFF. CDR3 coding DNA: TGTGCCAGCAGCGGAACAGGGGGACCGGGGTGGAAATCCTACAATGAGCAGTTCTTC. The chain uses TRBV13 and TRBJ2-1; 8 bases are shared with TRBD1. The CDR3 totals 19 residues. With V trimmed by 5 bases and J by 1 base, 16 bases remained unmatched. Germline V lookup: CDR1 PRHDT, CDR2 FYEKMQ (reference sequence).

The chain couples TRBV6-1 to TRBJ2-7; 7 bases fit TRBD2. J was trimmed by 2 bases and V by 2 bases; bases with no gene match: 6. From germline, CDR1 is MNHNS and CDR2 SASEGT. The CDR3 is made up of 15 amino acids. CDR3 coding DNA: TGTGCCAGCAGTGAAAAGGCGGGAGAGGCCTACGAGCAGTACTTC. Translation: CASSEKAGEAYEQYF.

This rearrangement joins TRBV30 to TRBJ2-2; 9 bases match TRBD1. The germline V gene has CDR1 GTSNPN and CDR2 SVGIG (reference sequence). The CDR3 covers 12 residues. V shed 5 bases, J shed 7 bases, and the junction held 2 bases outside the gene matches. As DNA, the CDR3 is TGTGCCTGGGGGACAGGGAGCGGGGAGCTGTTTTTT. Its protein product is CAWGTGSGELFF.

This clone showed up just a few times. This rearrangement joins TRBV7-6 to TRBJ2-5; the match to TRBD2 covers 10 bases. Germline V CDR1 and CDR2: SGHVS, FNYEAQ. Unmatched junction bases numbered 8, after V lost 1 base and J lost 3 bases. The CDR3 consists of 17 residues. CDR3 coding DNA: TGTGCCAGCAGCTTAGATGTTGGGCTAGCGGGAGAAGAGACCCAGTACTTC. Amino acids: CASSLDVGLAGEETQYF.

The chain employs TRBV6-6 and TRBJ1-4; 11 positions match TRBD1. This CDR3 contains 15 residues. The junction had 7 bases not matched to a gene; V was cut back by 6 bases and J by 7 bases. Per the germline V gene, CDR1 is MNHNY and CDR2 is SVGAGI (reference sequence). CDR3 sequence (DNA): TGTGCCAGCAGCCCCGTCGGGACAGGGGGTGAAAAACTGTTTTTT. It codes for CASSPVGTGGEKLFF.

There are a few counts of this clone. This rearrangement joins TRBV7-9 to TRBJ1-6; TRBD1 might be the D (5 bases). Between the trimmed V and J ends, which lost 5 bases and 4 bases, there was a span of 12 bases. Germline V gives CDR1 SEHNR, CDR2 FQNEAQ (reference sequence). CDR3 length equals 15 residues. The CDR3 region is CASSKDSPYNSPLHF. The CDR3 bases are TGTGCCAGCAGCAAAGACAGCCCTTATAATTCACCCCTCCACTTT. The full variable domain, rest sourced from reference TRBV7-9 and TRBJ1-6, is DTGVSQNPRHKITKRGQNVTFRCDPISEHNRLYWYRQTLGQGPEFLTYFQNEAQLEKSRLLSDRFSAERPKGSFSTLEIQRTEQGDSAMYLCASSKDSPYNSPLHFGNGTRLTVT.

The sample holds a few counts of this clone. The gene calls are TRBV5-1 and TRBJ2-2; no definite D call. V was cut by 0 bases and J by 3 bases, with 6 bases left in between. The CDR3 loop spans 14 amino acids. Germline V CDR1 and CDR2: SGHRS, YFSETQ. The DNA for the CDR3 is TGCGCCAGCAGCTTGGCCCCTGACACCGGGGAGCTGTTTTTT. Amino acids: CASSLAPDTGELFF.